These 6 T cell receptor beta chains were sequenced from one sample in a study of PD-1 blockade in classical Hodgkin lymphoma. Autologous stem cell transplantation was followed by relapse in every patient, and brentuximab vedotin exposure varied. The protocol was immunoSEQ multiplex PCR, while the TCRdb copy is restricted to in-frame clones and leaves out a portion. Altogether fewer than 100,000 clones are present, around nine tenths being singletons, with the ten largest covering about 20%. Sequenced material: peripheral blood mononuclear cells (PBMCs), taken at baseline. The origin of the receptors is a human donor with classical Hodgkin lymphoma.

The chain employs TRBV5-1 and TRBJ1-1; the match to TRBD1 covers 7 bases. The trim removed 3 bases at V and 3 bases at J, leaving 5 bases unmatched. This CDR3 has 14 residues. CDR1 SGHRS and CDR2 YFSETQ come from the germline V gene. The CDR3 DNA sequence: TGCGCCAGCAGCTCGACAGGGCCGGACACTGAAGCTTTCTTT. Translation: CASSSTGPDTEAFF.

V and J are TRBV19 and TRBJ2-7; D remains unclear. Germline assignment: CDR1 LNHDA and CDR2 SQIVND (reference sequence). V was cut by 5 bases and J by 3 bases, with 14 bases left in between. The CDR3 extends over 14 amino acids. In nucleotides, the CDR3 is TGTGCCAGTAGTGTTCGACAAGACTTCTACGAGCAGTACTTC. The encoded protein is CASSVRQDFYEQYF.

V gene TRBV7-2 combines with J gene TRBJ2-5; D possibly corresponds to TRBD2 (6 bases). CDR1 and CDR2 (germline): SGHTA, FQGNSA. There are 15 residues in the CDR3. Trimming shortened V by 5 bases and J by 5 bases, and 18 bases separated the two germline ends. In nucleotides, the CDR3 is TGTGCCAGCAGCCTTATCTCGGCTAGCGAGGAGACCCAGTACTTC. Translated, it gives CASSLISASEETQYF.

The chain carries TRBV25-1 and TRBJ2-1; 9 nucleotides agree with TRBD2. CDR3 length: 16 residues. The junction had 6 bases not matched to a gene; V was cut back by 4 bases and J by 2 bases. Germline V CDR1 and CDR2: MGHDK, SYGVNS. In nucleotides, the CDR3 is TGTGCCAGCAGTGGGTTATCTAGCGGGGCCTACAATGAGCAGTTCTTC. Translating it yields CASSGLSSGAYNEQFF.

The CDR3 sequence: CASSDIGQTYEQYF. DNA of the CDR3: TGTGCCAGCAGTGATATCGGTCAGACCTACGAGCAGTACTTC. This chain connects TRBV2 to TRBJ2-7, with no clear D. This CDR3 is 14 amino acids long. The V gene's germline CDR1 is SNHLY and CDR2 FYNNEI. V gave up 3 bases and J gave up 2 bases, with 11 bases separating them.

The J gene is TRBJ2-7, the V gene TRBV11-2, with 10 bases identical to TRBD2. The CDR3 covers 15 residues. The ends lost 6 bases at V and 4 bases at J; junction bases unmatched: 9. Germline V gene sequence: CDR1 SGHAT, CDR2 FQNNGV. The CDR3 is CASRRPGTSVYEQYF. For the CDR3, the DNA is TGTGCCAGCAGGCGGCCCGGGACTAGCGTTTACGAGCAGTACTTC.